Each of the 20 T cell receptor beta chains below was sequenced from the same sample in a study of a mutant IDH1 vaccine in newly diagnosed glioma. Time point of the sample: week 23, last vaccination. Every single dose of the vaccine, 300 ug of mutant IDH1 20-mer peptide, came with topical imiquimod. Measured with immunoSEQ multiplex PCR; TCRdb has only the in-frame clones, and not every one. The sample records approximately 44,000 clones, 91% being singletons. No antigen is known for these receptors. The sample here was PBMCs, taken from a glioma patient whose treatment included an IDH1 peptide vaccine. All receptors derive from a man aged 45 to 65 with glioma.

This clone was recorded only once. The V call is TRBV5-6, the J call TRBJ1-6, with D possibly matching TRBD1 (6 bases). The V end lost 4 bases, the J end lost 4 bases, and 12 bases lay between the germline ends. The germline CDR1 and CDR2 sequences are SGHDT and YYEEEE. The CDR3 contains 15 residues. The CDR3 spells CASSPLDRYNSPLHF. CDR3 bases: TGTGCCAGCAGCCCTCTGGACAGATATAATTCACCCCTCCACTTT. Combining the CDR3 with reference TRBV5-6 and TRBJ1-6 gives the whole variable domain DAGVTQSPTHLIKTRGQQVTLRCSPKSGHDTVSWYQQALGQGPQFIFQYYEEEERQRGNFPDRFSGHQFPNYSSELNVNALLLGDSALYLCASSPLDRYNSPLHFGNGTRLTVT.

Of note for this clone: An end of the junction differs from the germline gene, which may be a read error. The chain is built from TRBV6-1 and TRBJ1-2, with D perhaps matching TRBD1 (5 bases). The CDR3 is made up of 11 amino acids. Germline CDR1 and CDR2: MNHNS and SASEGT. The CDR3 DNA follows: TGTGCCAGCAGTGAAGCCCCCCGGACATGTTTC. Protein: CASSEAPRTCF.

V gene TRBV5-1 combines with J gene TRBJ1-4; weak D call: TRBD1 (6 bases). CDR3 length equals 15 residues. The germline V gene encodes CDR1 SGHRS and CDR2 YFSETQ. V lost 2 bases to trimming and J lost 5 bases, with 13 bases between them. Here the CDR3 reads CASSLQGDTNEKLFF. In DNA form, the CDR3 reads TGCGCCAGCAGCTTACAGGGAGACACCAATGAAAAACTGTTTTTT.

This clone was counted once. The rearrangement links TRBV4-3 to TRBJ1-4; 7 bases align to TRBD1. CDR1 and CDR2 (germline): LGHNA, YSLEER. V gave up 1 base and J gave up 5 bases; unmatched junction bases: 7. CDR3 length: 16 amino acids. The CDR3 region is CASSQARTGRNEKLFF. CDR3 DNA: TGCGCCAGCAGCCAAGCCCGGACAGGTCGAAATGAAAAACTGTTTTTT.

This clone was seen once. The genes are TRBV2 and TRBJ2-5; the match to TRBD2 covers 7 bases. V shed 4 bases and J 5 bases; nucleotides not matched to a gene: 10. CDR1 and CDR2 (germline): SNHLY, FYNNEI. The length of the CDR3 is 15 residues. In DNA form, the CDR3 reads TGTGCCAGCAGTGTTGGGAGTGTGGGAGGGGAGACCCAGTACTTC. Translation gives CASSVGSVGGETQYF.

J is TRBJ1-2 and V is TRBV5-5; tentatively, D is TRBD1 (5 bases). Germline assignment: CDR1 SGHKS and CDR2 YYEKEE (reference sequence). V was shortened by 4 bases and J by 5 bases, with 15 bases between the two germline ends. This CDR3 has 14 amino acids. The CDR3 DNA follows: TGTGCCAGCAGCACCGGTCAGGGAAGGTATGGCTACACCTTC. As protein: CASSTGQGRYGYTF.

The rearrangement uses TRBV14 and TRBJ1-2; no clear D gene. The ends were cut back, 4 bases at V and 5 bases at J, with 14 bases in the middle. This CDR3 spans 14 amino acids. Germline lookup yields CDR1 SGHDN and CDR2 FVKESK. CDR3 DNA sequence: TGTGCCAGCAGCCCGTCACGCCAGACATATGGCTACACCTTC. Its translation is CASSPSRQTYGYTF. Using reference TRBV14 and TRBJ1-2 for the parts outside the CDR3, the full variable domain is EAGVTQFPSHSVIEKGQTVTLRCDPISGHDNLYWYRRVMGKEIKFLLHFVKESKQDESGMPNNRFLAERTGGTYSTLKVQPAELEDSGVYFCASSPSRQTYGYTFGSGTRLTVV.

This rearrangement joins TRBV9 to TRBJ2-2; the match to TRBD2 covers 7 bases. The CDR3 spans 16 residues. V shed 3 bases, J shed 1 base, and the junction held 6 bases outside the gene matches. Germline assignment: CDR1 SGDLS and CDR2 YYNGEE. The CDR3 protein is CASSGGERGNTGELFF. CDR3 in DNA: TGTGCCAGCAGCGGGGGGGAGCGGGGGAACACCGGGGAGCTGTTTTTT.

The chain is built from TRBV5-1 and TRBJ1-2; 8 nucleotides line up with TRBD1. Per the germline V gene, CDR1 is SGHRS and CDR2 is YFSETQ. V shed 4 bases, J shed 6 bases, and the junction held 8 bases outside the gene matches. This CDR3 has 14 amino acids. In DNA form, the CDR3 reads TGCGCCAGCAGCGTCGGACAGGGAAAAAATGGCTACACCTTC. Translated: CASSVGQGKNGYTF. Combining the CDR3 with reference TRBV5-1 and TRBJ1-2 gives the whole variable domain KAGVTQTPRYLIKTRGQQVTLSCSPISGHRSVSWYQQTPGQGLQFLFEYFSETQRNKGNFPGRFSGRQFSNSRSEMNVSTLELGDSALYLCASSVGQGKNGYTFGSGTRLTVV.

The gene calls are TRBV5-4 and TRBJ2-5; D perhaps matches TRBD1 (5 bases). CDR1 is SGHNT and CDR2 is YYREEE in the germline V gene (reference sequence). The germline V and J ends were trimmed by 4 bases and 6 bases, with 19 bases remaining between them. This CDR3 spans 15 amino acids. The DNA for the CDR3 is TGTGCCAGCAGCCCCCCTTGGGCAGGGCCGCAGACCCAGTACTTC. This encodes CASSPPWAGPQTQYF. Looking up the rest from reference TRBV5-4 and TRBJ2-5 gives the full variable domain: ETGVTQSPTHLIKTRGQQVTLRCSSQSGHNTVSWYQQALGQGPQFIFQYYREEENGRGNFPPRFSGLQFPNYSSELNVNALELDDSALYLCASSPPWAGPQTQYFGPGTRLLVL.

This sequence joins TRBV5-5 and TRBJ2-7; D is unclear. V lost 3 bases, J lost 4 bases, and 8 bases lay in between. The CDR3 runs 12 residues. Looked up from germline, CDR1 is SGHKS and CDR2 is YYEKEE (reference sequence). CDR3 coding DNA: TGTGCCAGCAGCTGGACGGCTTACGAGCAGTACTTC. It is translated as CASSWTAYEQYF.

The chain combines TRBV19 with TRBJ1-2, with D tentatively TRBD1 (5 bases). Germline V gene lookup returns CDR1 LNHDA and CDR2 SQIVND (reference sequence). This CDR3 region has 16 residues. V lost 6 bases, J lost 0 bases, and 17 bases lay in between. Here the CDR3 DNA reads TGTGCCAGTAGCACGAGACAGCCGTTAGCTAACTATGGCTACACCTTC. It is translated as CASSTRQPLANYGYTF. Together with reference TRBV19 and TRBJ1-2, the CDR3 gives the full variable domain: DGGITQSPKYLFRKEGQNVTLSCEQNLNHDAMYWYRQDPGQGLRLIYYSQIVNDFQKGDIAEGYSVSREKKESFPLTVTSAQKNPTAFYLCASSTRQPLANYGYTFGSGTRLTVV.

The genes are TRBV5-1 and TRBJ2-2; 9 bases match TRBD2. The CDR3 consists of 16 residues. The V gene's germline CDR1 is SGHRS and CDR2 YFSETQ. V was pared by 0 bases and J by 4 bases, with 4 bases of the junction left unmatched. DNA of the CDR3: TGCGCCAGCAGCTTGGTAGCGGGAGAGGGCACCGGGGAGCTGTTTTTT. It codes for CASSLVAGEGTGELFF.

The chain combines TRBV27 with TRBJ2-5; 7 bases agree with TRBD2. Germline V lookup: CDR1 MNHEY, CDR2 SMNVEV (reference sequence). The V gene end was trimmed by 2 bases and the J gene end by 5 bases; junction bases not matched to a gene: 2. The CDR3 runs to 13 residues. Here the CDR3 DNA reads TGTGCCAGCAGTTTACGGGGGGAGGAGACCCAGTACTTC. Translated, it gives CASSLRGEETQYF.

The CDR3 here is CSARGGVRDTQYF. The CDR3, as DNA: TGCAGCGCCCGAGGGGGGGTTCGTGATACGCAGTATTTT. The V and J genes are TRBV29-1 and TRBJ2-3, with D perhaps TRBD2 (7 bases). This CDR3 has 13 amino acids. The V and J ends lost 7 bases and 6 bases respectively, with 17 bases between them. Germline loops: CDR1 SQVTM, CDR2 ANQGSEA.

This chain joins TRBV10-3 and TRBJ1-5; 7 bases line up with TRBD1. V lost 0 bases to trimming and J lost 4 bases; unmatched junction nucleotides: 3. The CDR3 is 15 residues long. CDR1 is ENHRY and CDR2 is SYGVKD in the germline V gene. For the CDR3, the DNA is TGTGCCATCAGTGAGTCAGGGGGCCGAAATCAGCCCCAGCATTTT. It encodes CAISESGGRNQPQHF.

J is TRBJ1-3 and V is TRBV27; D not resolved. CDR1 and CDR2 (germline): MNHEY, SMNVEV (reference sequence). This CDR3 is built from 15 residues. Trimming stripped 5 bases from V and 2 bases from J, with 13 bases between. CDR3 nucleotide sequence: TGTGCCAGCAGTCCCAGTCGGGCGGCTGGAAACACCATATATTTT. This translates into CASSPSRAAGNTIYF.

This chain connects TRBV5-4 to TRBJ1-1; D might be TRBD1 (6 bases). CDR3 length equals 12 residues. CDR1 is SGHNT and CDR2 is YYREEE in the germline V gene (reference sequence). The V end was cut by 2 bases, the J end by 7 bases, with 9 bases between. The CDR3 bases are TGTGCCAGCAGCTTTGGACAGATTGAAGCTTTCTTT. Translating it yields CASSFGQIEAFF.

The V gene is TRBV28, the J gene TRBJ2-5; D perhaps matches TRBD2 (6 bases). The J call is doubtful: the DNA matches TRBJ2-7 better. Per the germline V gene, CDR1 is MDHEN and CDR2 is SYDVKM. The CDR3 extends over 12 amino acids. The CDR3 loop reads CASGKGLYEQYF. CDR3 sequence (DNA): TGTGCCAGCGGTAAGGGACTGTACGAGCAGTACTTC.

The rearrangement joins TRBV7-9 to TRBJ1-2, with D unclear. The V end lost 5 bases, the J end lost 5 bases, and 18 bases lay between the germline ends. The germline CDR1 and CDR2 sequences are SEHNR and FQNEAQ (reference sequence). The CDR3 spans 15 residues. CDR3 sequence (DNA): TGTGCCAGCAGCGCCGTCGTCCGGGGAGGGTATGGCTACACCTTC. Its translation: CASSAVVRGGYGYTF. Supplemented by reference TRBV7-9 and TRBJ1-2, the full variable domain reads DTGVSQNPRHKITKRGQNVTFRCDPISEHNRLYWYRQTLGQGPEFLTYFQNEAQLEKSRLLSDRFSAERPKGSFSTLEIQRTEQGDSAMYLCASSAVVRGGYGYTFGSGTRLTVV.